The T cell receptor (beta chain) described here comes from a study of T-cell reconstitution after alpha-beta-depleted transplantation in children. Germline lookup yields CDR1 KGHDR and CDR2 SFDVKD. V shed 4 bases and J 7 bases; nucleotides not matched to a gene: 5. The CDR3 has 15 amino acids. Study-level results: Once a year had passed after transplant, T-cell counts and diversity came mostly from newly produced T cells. Reportedly, alpha-beta T cells present about two months post-transplant originated from several hundred expanded clones of graft origin.

This clonotype was seen at least ten times. The antigen remains undetermined. Unique molecular identifiers featured in how the TCRbeta library was prepared. TCRdb reprocessed the PCR reads via MiXCR and lists one record per CDR3 protein. The table shows approximately 800,000 distinct CDR3 sequences, with about 15% occurring only once. The chain couples TRBV24-1 to TRBJ2-1; 11 bases fit TRBD2. The sample was PBMCs, mostly from graft donor cells, taken 360 days after TCRalphabeta/CD19-depleted stem cell transplant. The clonotype was recovered from a male patient between 10 and 17 years old who had a stem cell transplant for acute lymphoblastic leukemia, so the T cells may come from the graft donor. CDR3 coding DNA: TGTGCCACCAGTGAGATAGCGGGAGGGCAAAATGAGCAGTTCTTC. It specifies CATSEIAGGQNEQFF.